Listed here is a single T cell receptor beta chain. The source of the sample is a study of blood T cell repertoires in COVID-19. The germline V gene encodes CDR1 SNHLY and CDR2 FYNNEI. This CDR3 contains 12 residues. V was cut by 6 bases and J by 7 bases, with 12 bases left in between. The repertoire was sequenced with immunoSEQ multiplex PCR; TCRdb's copy has only in-frame clones and lacks some. The table lists 200,000 to 250,000 clones, around 84% of them singletons. The V gene is TRBV2, the J gene TRBJ1-2; D unclear. The source material was peripheral blood. The sequence was obtained from a woman aged 55-69 years who had recovered from COVID-19. In nucleotides, the CDR3 is TGTGCCAGCAGGTCCAATCCATCTGGCTACACCTTC. Translated, it gives CASRSNPSGYTF.